Shown below are 7 T cell receptor beta chains from a single sample sequenced in a study of cytomegalovirus exposure and HLA in healthy donors. Vbeta (60) and Jbeta (13) primers were used in the PCR. Assay: immunoSEQ multiplex PCR; the TCRdb copy retains only in-frame clones and omits some. The sample includes about 300,000 clones, roughly 89% of them seen just once. Sequencing was carried out using PBMCs. The receptor set was obtained from a man in his forties or fifties in good health and CMV-seropositive.

This chain uses TRBV7-9 with TRBJ2-1; D not resolved. V was shortened by 4 bases and J by 10 bases, with 14 bases between the two germline ends. The CDR3 runs to 13 residues. Germline CDR1 SEHNR, CDR2 FQNEAQ (reference sequence). Written as DNA, the CDR3 is TGTGCCAGCAGCTCCTCCCTAAGATGGGAGCAGTTCTTC. It is translated as CASSSSLRWEQFF. The entire variable domain, with the rest obtained from reference TRBV7-9 and TRBJ2-1, is as follows: DTGVSQNPRHKITKRGQNVTFRCDPISEHNRLYWYRQTLGQGPEFLTYFQNEAQLEKSRLLSDRFSAERPKGSFSTLEIQRTEQGDSAMYLCASSSSLRWEQFFGPGTRLTVL.

The chain recombines TRBV10-3 with TRBJ2-5; 8 nucleotides align to TRBD2. Losses at the gene ends were 0 bases for V and 11 bases for J; bases not matched to a gene: 8. The CDR3 is 14 residues long. Germline CDR1 is ENHRY and CDR2 is SYGVKD. The CDR3 is CAISESLREEEQYF. In DNA form, the CDR3 reads TGTGCCATCAGTGAGTCCTTGCGGGAGGAGGAGCAGTACTTC.

This sequence joins TRBV28 and TRBJ1-2; D gene unclear. This CDR3 comprises 13 residues. Germline V gives CDR1 MDHEN, CDR2 SYDVKM. Trimming left V 7 bases short and J 0 bases short, with 9 bases between. In nucleotides, the CDR3 is TGTGCCAGCATGGTCACAGCTAACTATGGCTACACCTTC. Translated: CASMVTANYGYTF.

This clone was found once. J is TRBJ2-1 and V is TRBV28, with 13 positions matching TRBD2. Germline V CDR1 and CDR2: MDHEN, SYDVKM. J lost 10 bases, V lost 5 bases, and 11 bases had no gene match. The CDR3 has 16 amino acids. CDR3 nucleotide sequence: TGTGCCAGCAGTCCGTACGCAGGGACTAGCGGGAACGAGCAGTTCTTC. It encodes CASSPYAGTSGNEQFF.

This chain joins TRBV2 and TRBJ2-5, with D perhaps matching TRBD2 (6 bases). The end of the DNA is better explained by TRBJ2-7, so the J call may be wrong. The length of the CDR3 is 14 residues. Germline V gene lookup returns CDR1 SNHLY and CDR2 FYNNEI. CDR3 amino acids: CASSHGGSSYEQYF. The CDR3 DNA follows: TGTGCCAGCAGTCATGGGGGGAGCTCCTACGAGCAGTACTTC.

Of note for this clone: The same CDR3 also results from other DNA sequences found in this sample. The chain combines TRBV7-9 with TRBJ2-7; 9 nucleotides match TRBD1. In germline, CDR1 is SEHNR, CDR2 FQNEAQ (reference sequence). V gave up 4 bases and J gave up 4 bases; unmatched junction bases: 5. The CDR3 extends over 14 amino acids. CDR3: CASSSRDRVYEQYF. The DNA of the CDR3 is TGTGCCAGCAGCTCCCGGGACAGGGTGTACGAGCAGTACTTC.

This chain connects TRBV15 to TRBJ1-1; D is undetermined. V gave up 0 bases and J gave up 7 bases, with 12 bases separating them. Germline-derived CDR1 and CDR2 are LNHNV and YYDKDF (reference sequence). CDR3 length equals 14 residues. The CDR3 sequence: CATSRDFGEDEAFF. The CDR3 coding sequence is TGTGCCACCAGCAGAGATTTCGGGGAAGATGAAGCTTTCTTT.